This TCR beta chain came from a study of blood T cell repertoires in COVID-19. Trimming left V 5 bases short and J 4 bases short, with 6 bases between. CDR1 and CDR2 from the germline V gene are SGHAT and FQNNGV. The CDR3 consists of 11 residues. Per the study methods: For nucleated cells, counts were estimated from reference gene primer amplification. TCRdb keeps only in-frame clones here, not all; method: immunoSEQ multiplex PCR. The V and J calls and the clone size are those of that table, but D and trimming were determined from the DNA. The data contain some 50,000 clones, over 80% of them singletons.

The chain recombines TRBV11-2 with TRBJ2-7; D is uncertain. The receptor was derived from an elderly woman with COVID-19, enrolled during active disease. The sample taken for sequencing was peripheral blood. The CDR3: CASSILYEQYF. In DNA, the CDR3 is TGTGCCAGCAGCATCTTATACGAGCAGTACTTC.